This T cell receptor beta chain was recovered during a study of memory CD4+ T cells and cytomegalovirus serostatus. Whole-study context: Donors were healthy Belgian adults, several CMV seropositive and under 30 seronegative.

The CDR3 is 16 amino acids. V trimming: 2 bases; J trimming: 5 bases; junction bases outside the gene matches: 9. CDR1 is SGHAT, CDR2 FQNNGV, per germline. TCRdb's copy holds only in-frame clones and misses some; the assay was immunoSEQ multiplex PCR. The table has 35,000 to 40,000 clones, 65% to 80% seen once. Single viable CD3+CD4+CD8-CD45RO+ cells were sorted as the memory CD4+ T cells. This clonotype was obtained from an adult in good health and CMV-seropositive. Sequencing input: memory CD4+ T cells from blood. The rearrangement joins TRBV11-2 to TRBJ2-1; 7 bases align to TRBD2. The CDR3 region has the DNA TGTGCCAGCAGCTTAAGCGGGACGGGTGAAGACAATGAGCAGTTCTTC. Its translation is CASSLSGTGEDNEQFF.